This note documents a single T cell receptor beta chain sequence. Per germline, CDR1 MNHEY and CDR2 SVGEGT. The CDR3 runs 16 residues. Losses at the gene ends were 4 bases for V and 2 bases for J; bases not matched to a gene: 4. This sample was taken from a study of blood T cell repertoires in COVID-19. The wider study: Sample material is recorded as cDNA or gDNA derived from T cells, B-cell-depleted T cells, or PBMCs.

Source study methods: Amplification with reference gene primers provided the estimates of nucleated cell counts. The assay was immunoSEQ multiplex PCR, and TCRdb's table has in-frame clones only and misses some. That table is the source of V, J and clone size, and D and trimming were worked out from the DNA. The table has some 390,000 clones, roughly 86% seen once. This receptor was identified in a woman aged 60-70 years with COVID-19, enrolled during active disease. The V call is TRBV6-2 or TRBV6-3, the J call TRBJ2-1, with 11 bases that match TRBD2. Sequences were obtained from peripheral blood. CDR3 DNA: TGTGCCAGCAGTTCTAGCGGGGGGCCGACCTACAATGAGCAGTTCTTC. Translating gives CASSSSGGPTYNEQFF.